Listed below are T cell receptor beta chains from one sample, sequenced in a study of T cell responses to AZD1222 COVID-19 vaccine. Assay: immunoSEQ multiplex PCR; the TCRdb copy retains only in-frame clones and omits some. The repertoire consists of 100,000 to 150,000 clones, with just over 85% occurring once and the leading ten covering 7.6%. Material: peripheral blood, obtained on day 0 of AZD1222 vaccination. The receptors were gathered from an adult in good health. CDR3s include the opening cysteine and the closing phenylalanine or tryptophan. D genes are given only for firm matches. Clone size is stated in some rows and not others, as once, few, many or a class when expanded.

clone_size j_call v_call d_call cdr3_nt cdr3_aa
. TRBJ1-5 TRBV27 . TGTGCCAGCAGTCGCAGGGTAGTGGGAACTAATCAGCCCCAGCATTTT CASSRRVVGTNQPQHF
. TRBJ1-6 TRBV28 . TGTGCCAGCAGTTTCGGATATTCACCCCTCCACTTT CASSFGYSPLHF
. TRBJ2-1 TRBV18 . TGTGCCAGCTCACCCGCAAGGACTAACGGGGGTTACAATGAGCAGTTCTTC CASSPARTNGGYNEQFF
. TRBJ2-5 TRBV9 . TGTGCCAGCAGCGTAGCTGCGACTGGCGAGACCCAGTACTTC CASSVAATGETQYF
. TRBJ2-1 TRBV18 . TGTGCCAGCTCACGGGGACCGTCCCCCGAGCAGTTCTTC CASSRGPSPEQFF
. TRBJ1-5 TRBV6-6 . TGTGCCAGCGCACGGGGGATAAGCAATCAGCCCCAGCATTTT CASARGISNQPQHF
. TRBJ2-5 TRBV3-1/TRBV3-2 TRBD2 TGTGCCAGCAGCCAAGATCTAAGAACTAGCGGGAATTCCCATGGAGAGACCCAGTACTTC CASSQDLRTSGNSHGETQYF
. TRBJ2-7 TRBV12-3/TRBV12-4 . TGTGCCAGCAGGGGGAGAAGGGTCGAGCAGTACTTC CASRGRRVEQYF
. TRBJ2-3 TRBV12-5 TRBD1 TGTGCTAGTGCTCCGGGACAGGTTTTTTCAGATACGCAGTATTTT CASAPGQVFSDTQYF
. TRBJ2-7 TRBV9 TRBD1 TGTGCCAGCAGCCCCGGACAGGGGGCGGGGGAGCAGTACTTC CASSPGQGAGEQYF
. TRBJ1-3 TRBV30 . TGTGCCTGGAGTGTAGTGGAAGAGCATGGAAACACCATATATTTT CAWSVVEEHGNTIYF
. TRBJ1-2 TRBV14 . TGTGCCAGCAGCCAGAATAGGAAGGGCTACACCTTC CASSQNRKGYTF
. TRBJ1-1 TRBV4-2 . TGTGCCAGCAGCCAAGCGGCGGGGGTTCGGACTGAAGCTTTCTTT CASSQAAGVRTEAFF
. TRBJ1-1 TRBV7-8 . TGTGCCAGCAGCTTATTGGGGGGCCGTAGGTACACTGAAGCTTTCTTT CASSLLGGRRYTEAFF
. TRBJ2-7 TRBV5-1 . TGCGCCAGCAGCCCGCCCGAGGGGAATGCCTACGAGCAGTACTTC CASSPPEGNAYEQYF
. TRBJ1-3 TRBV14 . TGTGCCAGCAGCCCTGGAGGAAACACCATATATTTT CASSPGGNTIYF
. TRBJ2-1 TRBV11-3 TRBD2 TGTGCCAGCAGCCTAGGACTAGCAGACGAGCAGTTCTTC CASSLGLADEQFF
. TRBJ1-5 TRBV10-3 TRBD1 TGTGCCATCAGGGGGACAGGGGGCGGTCAGCCCCAGCATTTT CAIRGTGGGQPQHF
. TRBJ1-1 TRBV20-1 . TGCAGTGCTAGTAGGTTGTACACTGAAGCTTTCTTT CSASRLYTEAFF
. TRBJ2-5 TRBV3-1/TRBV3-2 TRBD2 TGTGCCAGCAGCCAAGGCGGGGGGGTGGAGACCCAGTACTTC CASSQGGGVETQYF
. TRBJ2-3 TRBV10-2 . TGCGCCAGCAGTGCTGTCGGGTTAGGACCCCATCTTAGCACAGATACGCAGTATTTT CASSAVGLGPHLSTDTQYF
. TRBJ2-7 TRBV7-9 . TGTGCCAGCAGCTCCCGGGACAACTACGAGCAGTACTTC CASSSRDNYEQYF
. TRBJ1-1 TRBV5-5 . TGTGCCAGCAGCTTGATCGGGGGCGCGGGTGAAGCTTTCTTT CASSLIGGAGEAFF
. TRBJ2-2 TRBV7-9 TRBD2 TGTGCCAGCAGCTTAGAATCGAGACTAGCGGTCCGAGCCGGGGAGCTGTTTTTT CASSLESRLAVRAGELFF
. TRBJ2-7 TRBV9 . TGTGCCAGCAGCGAGGACAGTGACTACGAGCAGTACTTC CASSEDSDYEQYF
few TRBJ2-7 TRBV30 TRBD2 TGTGCCTGGAGTCCCTCGGGGGGTCGTATGTACTTC CAWSPSGGRMYF
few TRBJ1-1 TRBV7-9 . TGTGCCAGCAGCCTAGGACAGCTGAACACTGAAGCTTTCTTT CASSLGQLNTEAFF
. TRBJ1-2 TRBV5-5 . TGTGCCAGCAGCTTGGTACGAGGGGAGGATGGCTACACCTTC CASSLVRGEDGYTF
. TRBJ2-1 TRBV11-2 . TGTGCCAGCACCTCCAGCTACAATGAGCAGTTCTTC CASTSSYNEQFF
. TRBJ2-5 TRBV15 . TGTGCCACCAGCAGAGATAACAGGGAGACCCAGTACTTC CATSRDNRETQYF
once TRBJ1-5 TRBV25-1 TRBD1 TGTGCCAGCAGTGTGGGACAGGGGAATCAGCCCCAGCATTTT CASSVGQGNQPQHF
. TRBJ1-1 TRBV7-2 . TGTGCCAGCAGCTTACAGGGGTCCCGCTTGAACACTGAAGCTTTCTTT CASSLQGSRLNTEAFF
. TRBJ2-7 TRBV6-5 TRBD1 TGTGCCAGCAACAACCCGACAGGGCCTCAGTACTTC CASNNPTGPQYF
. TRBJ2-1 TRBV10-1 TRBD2 TGCGCCAGCAGTGAGTTAGCGGGGGGGAAAAAGGAATTCAATGAGCAGTTCTTC CASSELAGGKKEFNEQFF
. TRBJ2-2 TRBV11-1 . TGTGCCAGCAGCTTTGGTGGGGGCAACACCGGGGAGCTGTTTTTT CASSFGGGNTGELFF
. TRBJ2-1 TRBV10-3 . TGTGCCATCAGTGGACAGCAAAGCTCCTACAATGAGCAGTTCTTC CAISGQQSSYNEQFF
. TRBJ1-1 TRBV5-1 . TGCGCCAGCAGCCTGGTTTCCATAGGGACTGAAGCTTTCTTT CASSLVSIGTEAFF
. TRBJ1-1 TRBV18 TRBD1 TGTGCCAGCTCACCGGGACAGGGACGGAACACTGAAGCTTTCTTT CASSPGQGRNTEAFF
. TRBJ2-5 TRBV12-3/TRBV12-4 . TGTGCCAGCAGTTTAGCGATTAGGCGGACCCAGTACTTC CASSLAIRRTQYF
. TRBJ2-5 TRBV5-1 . TGCGCCAGCAGCTTGGTAATAAGAGAGACCCAGTACTTC CASSLVIRETQYF
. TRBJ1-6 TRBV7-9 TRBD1 TGTGCCAGCAGCTCACAGGGGGGTAATTCACCCCTCCACTTT CASSSQGGNSPLHF
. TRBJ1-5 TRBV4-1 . TGCGCCAGCAGCCAAGATAGGACGTCTTACAATCAGCCCCAGCATTTT CASSQDRTSYNQPQHF
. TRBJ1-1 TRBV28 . TGTGCCAGCAGTCTGGGGGGGAGGGCTGGAAACACTGAAGCTTTCTTT CASSLGGRAGNTEAFF
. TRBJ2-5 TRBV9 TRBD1 TGTGCCAGCAGCGTTGGGGTGGTACAGGGGGTAAAAGAGACCCAGTACTTC CASSVGVVQGVKETQYF
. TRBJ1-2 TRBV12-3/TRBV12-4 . TGTGCCAGCCACCGATCGGCACAGGGCTACACCTTC CASHRSAQGYTF
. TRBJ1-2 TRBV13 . TGTGCCAGCAGCTCCGTAGGAAACTATGGCTACACCTTC CASSSVGNYGYTF
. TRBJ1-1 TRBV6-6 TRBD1 TGTGCCAGCAGAACTAACGACAGGGTTACTGAAGCTTTCTTT CASRTNDRVTEAFF
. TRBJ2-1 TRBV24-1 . TGTGCCACCAGTGATAGTAGCGATGAGCAGTTCTTC CATSDSSDEQFF
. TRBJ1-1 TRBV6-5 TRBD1 TGTGCCAGCAGGGGGGGGACAGTGAACACTGAAGCTTTCTTT CASRGGTVNTEAFF